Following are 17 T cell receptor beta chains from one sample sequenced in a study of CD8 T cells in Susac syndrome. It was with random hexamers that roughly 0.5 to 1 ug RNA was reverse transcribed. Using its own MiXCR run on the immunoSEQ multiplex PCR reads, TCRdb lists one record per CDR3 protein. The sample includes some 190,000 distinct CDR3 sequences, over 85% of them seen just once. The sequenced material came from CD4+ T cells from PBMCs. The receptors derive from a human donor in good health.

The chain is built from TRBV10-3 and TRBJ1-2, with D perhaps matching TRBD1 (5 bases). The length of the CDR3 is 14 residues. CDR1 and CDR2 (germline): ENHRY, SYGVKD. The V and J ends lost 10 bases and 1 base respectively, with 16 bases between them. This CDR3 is CATTAGLDNYGYTF. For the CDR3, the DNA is TGTGCCACGACCGCGGGGCTGGATAACTATGGCTACACCTTC.

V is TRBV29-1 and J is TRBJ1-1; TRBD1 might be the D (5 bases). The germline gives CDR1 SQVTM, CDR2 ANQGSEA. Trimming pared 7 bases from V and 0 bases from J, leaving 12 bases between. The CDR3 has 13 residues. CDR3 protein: CSASGQMNTEAFF. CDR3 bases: TGCAGCGCATCAGGGCAGATGAACACTGAAGCTTTCTTT.

CDR3 protein: CSARGNVGYTF. The CDR3 nucleotides read TGCAGTGCTAGAGGCAATGTTGGCTACACCTTC. The chain combines TRBV20-1 with TRBJ1-2; no reliable D call. CDR1 DFQATT and CDR2 SNEGSKA come from the germline V gene (reference sequence). The V end was cut by 1 base, the J end by 7 bases, with 7 bases between. The CDR3 extends over 11 amino acids.

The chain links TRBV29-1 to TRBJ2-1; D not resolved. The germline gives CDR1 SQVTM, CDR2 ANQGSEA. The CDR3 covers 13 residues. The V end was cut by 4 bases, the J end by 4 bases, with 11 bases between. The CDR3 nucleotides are TGCAGCGTTGCGGGTCCCTCATACAATGAGCAGTTCTTC. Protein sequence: CSVAGPSYNEQFF.

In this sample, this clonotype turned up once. The CDR3 DNA reads TGCGCCAGCAGTGAGGGGACAGCACGCACCATATATTTT. This sequence encodes CASSEGTARTIYF. J is TRBJ1-3 and V is TRBV5-1, with TRBD1 matching 7 bases. The CDR3 is 13 residues long. The J segment lost 9 bases and the V segment lost 5 bases, leaving 8 bases of the junction unmatched. Germline lookup yields CDR1 SGHRS and CDR2 YFSETQ.

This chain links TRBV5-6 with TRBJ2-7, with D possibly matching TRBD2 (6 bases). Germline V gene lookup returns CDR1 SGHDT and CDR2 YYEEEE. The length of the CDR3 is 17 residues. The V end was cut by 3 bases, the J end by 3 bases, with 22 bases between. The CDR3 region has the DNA TGTGCCAGCAGCTCACCGTTTGCGGGGCAGATGCGCTACGAGCAGTACTTC. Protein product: CASSSPFAGQMRYEQYF.

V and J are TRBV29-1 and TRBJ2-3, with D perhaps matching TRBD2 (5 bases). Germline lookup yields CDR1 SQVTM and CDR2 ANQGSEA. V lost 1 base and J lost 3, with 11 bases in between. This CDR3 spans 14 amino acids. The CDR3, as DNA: TGCAGCGTTGAAGCCGGACTTATAACAGATACGCAGTATTTT. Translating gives CSVEAGLITDTQYF.

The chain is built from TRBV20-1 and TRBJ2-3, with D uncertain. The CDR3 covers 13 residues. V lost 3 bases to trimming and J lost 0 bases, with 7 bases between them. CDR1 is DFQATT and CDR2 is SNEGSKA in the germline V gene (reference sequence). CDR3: CSASGFSTDTQYF. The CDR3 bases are TGCAGTGCTAGCGGCTTTAGCACAGATACGCAGTATTTT.

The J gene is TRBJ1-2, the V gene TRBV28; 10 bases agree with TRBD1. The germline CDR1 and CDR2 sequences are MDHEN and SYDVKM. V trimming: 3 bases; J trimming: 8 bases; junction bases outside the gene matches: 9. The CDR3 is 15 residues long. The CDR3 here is CASSLGRQGAQGYTF. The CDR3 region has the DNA TGTGCCAGCAGTTTGGGTCGACAGGGGGCGCAGGGCTACACCTTC.

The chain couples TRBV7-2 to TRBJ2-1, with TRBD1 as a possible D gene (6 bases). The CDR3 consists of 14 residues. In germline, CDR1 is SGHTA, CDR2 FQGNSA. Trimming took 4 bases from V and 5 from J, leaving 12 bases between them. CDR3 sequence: CASSSGVRNNEQFF. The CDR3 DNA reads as TGTGCCAGCAGCTCAGGGGTACGGAACAATGAGCAGTTCTTC.

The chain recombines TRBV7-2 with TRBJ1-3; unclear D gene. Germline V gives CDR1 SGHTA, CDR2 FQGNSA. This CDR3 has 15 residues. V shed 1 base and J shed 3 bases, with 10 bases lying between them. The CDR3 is CASSLGAGFGNTIYF. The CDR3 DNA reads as TGTGCCAGCAGCTTAGGGGCCGGCTTTGGAAACACCATATATTTT.

CDR3 sequence reads: CASSLAEKGAFF. CDR3 in DNA: TGTGCCAGCAGTTTAGCGGAAAAAGGGGCTTTCTTT. The chain recombines TRBV12-3 or TRBV12-4 with TRBJ1-1; unclear D gene. Trimming left V 0 bases short and J 11 bases short, with 10 bases between. The CDR3 runs to 12 residues.

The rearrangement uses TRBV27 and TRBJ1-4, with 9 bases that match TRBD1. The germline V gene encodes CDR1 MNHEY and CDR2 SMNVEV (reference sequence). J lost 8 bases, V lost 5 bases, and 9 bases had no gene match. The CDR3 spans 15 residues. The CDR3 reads CASSDVQGAKEKLFF. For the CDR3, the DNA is TGTGCCAGCAGTGACGTACAGGGGGCGAAAGAAAAACTGTTTTTT.

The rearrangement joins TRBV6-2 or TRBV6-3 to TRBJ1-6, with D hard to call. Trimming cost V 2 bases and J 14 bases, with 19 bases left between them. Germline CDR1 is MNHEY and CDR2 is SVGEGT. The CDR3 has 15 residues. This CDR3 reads CASSYLSIPRRSLHF. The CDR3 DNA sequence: TGTGCCAGCAGTTACCTCTCGATCCCCCGGAGGTCCCTCCACTTT.

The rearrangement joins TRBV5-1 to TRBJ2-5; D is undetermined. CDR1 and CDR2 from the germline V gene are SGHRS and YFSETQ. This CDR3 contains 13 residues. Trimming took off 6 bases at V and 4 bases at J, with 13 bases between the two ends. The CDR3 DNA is TGCGCCAGCACTCGGACGGGCGGAGAGACCCAGTACTTC. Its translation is CASTRTGGETQYF.

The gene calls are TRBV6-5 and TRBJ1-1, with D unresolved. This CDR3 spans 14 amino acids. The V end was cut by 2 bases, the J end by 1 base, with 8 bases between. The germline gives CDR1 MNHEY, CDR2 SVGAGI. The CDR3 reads CASSYRQENTEAFF. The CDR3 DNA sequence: TGTGCCAGCAGTTACAGGCAGGAGAACACTGAAGCTTTCTTT.

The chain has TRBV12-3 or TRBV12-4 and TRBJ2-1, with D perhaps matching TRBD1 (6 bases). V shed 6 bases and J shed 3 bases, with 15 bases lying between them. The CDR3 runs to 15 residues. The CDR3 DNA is TGTGCCAGCAGAGTCAGGGGAGCATTCTACAATGAGCAGTTCTTC. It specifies CASRVRGAFYNEQFF.